This TCR beta chain was captured by sequencing in a study of CD8 T cells in Susac syndrome. It was with random hexamers that about 0.45 to 1 ug RNA was reverse transcribed. Each CDR3 protein gets one entry after TCRdb re-called the immunoSEQ multiplex PCR reads with MiXCR. In the table there are 100,000 to 150,000 distinct CDR3 sequences, 90% to 95% of which are singletons. The length of the CDR3 is 13 residues. Germline V gene data show CDR1 as SEHNR and CDR2 as FQNEAQ (reference sequence). Trimming shortened V by 5 bases and J by 7 bases, and 15 bases separated the two germline ends. The specimen sequenced was CD4+ T cells from PBMCs. This TCR came from a human donor in good health. This chain uses TRBV7-9 with TRBJ2-7; D is possibly TRBD1 or TRBD2 (5 bases each). The CDR3 loop is CASSQSRDGEQYF. CDR3 nucleotides: TGTGCCAGCAGCCAATCCAGGGACGGAGAGCAGTACTTC.